The source of this T cell receptor beta chain is a study of tumor and adjacent non-tumor tissue in lung cancer. The length of the CDR3 is 13 residues. Germline V gene sequence: CDR1 MDHEN, CDR2 SYDVKM. This clonotype came up once. The antigen remains unidentified. Germline is not matched at one junction end, which may reflect a read error. Study findings and constraints: Tumor repertoires had a smaller top 100 clone share than normal lung.

Three rounds of nested PCR, following a modified ARM-PCR protocol, produced the TCRbeta library. Via MiXCR, TCRdb re-called the multiplex PCR reads, giving one row per CDR3 protein. Of 220,000 or so distinct CDR3 sequences in the sample, approximately 74% were seen once. This sample's RNA came from whole unsorted tissue. Newly diagnosed lung cancer patients had thoracic surgery in China, August–late 2014, without prior chemotherapy. The V call is TRBV28, the J call TRBJ1-1, with D maybe TRBD1 (5 bases). The receptor was derived from a man aged 60 to 69 with non-small cell lung cancer. Sequencing used lung tumor tissue. CDR3 region: CVTLTQEWTEAFF. Written as DNA, the CDR3 is TGTGTCACACTCACACAGGAATGGACTGAAGCTTTCTTC.